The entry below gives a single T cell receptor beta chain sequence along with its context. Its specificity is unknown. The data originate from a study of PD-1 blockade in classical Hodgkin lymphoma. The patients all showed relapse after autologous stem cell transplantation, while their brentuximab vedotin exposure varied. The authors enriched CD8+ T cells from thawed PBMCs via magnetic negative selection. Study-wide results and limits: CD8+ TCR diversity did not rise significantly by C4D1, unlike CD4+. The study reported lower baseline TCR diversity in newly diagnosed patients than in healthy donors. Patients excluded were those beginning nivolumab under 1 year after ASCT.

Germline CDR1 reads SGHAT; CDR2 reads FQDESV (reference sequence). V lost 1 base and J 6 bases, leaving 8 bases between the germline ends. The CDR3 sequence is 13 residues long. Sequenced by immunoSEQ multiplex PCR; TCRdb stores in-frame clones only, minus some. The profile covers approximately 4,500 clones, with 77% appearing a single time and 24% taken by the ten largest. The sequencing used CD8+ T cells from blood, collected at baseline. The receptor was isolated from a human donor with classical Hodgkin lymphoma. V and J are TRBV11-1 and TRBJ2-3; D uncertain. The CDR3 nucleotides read TGTGCCAGCAGCTTAGTCCCCAGGGATACGCAGTATTTT. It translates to CASSLVPRDTQYF.